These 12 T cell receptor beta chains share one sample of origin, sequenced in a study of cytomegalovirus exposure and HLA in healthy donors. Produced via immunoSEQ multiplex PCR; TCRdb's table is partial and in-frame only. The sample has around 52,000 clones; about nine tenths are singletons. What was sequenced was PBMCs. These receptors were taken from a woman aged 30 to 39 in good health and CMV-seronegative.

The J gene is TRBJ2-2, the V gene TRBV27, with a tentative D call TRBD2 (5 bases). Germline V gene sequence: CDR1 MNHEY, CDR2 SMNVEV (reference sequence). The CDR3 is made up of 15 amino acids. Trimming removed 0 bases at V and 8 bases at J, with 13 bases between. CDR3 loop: CASSLSSAGMGELFF. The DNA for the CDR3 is TGTGCCAGCAGTTTATCTTCGGCCGGGATGGGGGAGCTGTTTTTT.

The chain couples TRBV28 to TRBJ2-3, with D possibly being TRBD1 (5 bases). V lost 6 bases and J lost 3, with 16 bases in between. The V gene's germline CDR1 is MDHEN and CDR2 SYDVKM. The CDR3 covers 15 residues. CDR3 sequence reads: CASRTAGSKTDTQYF. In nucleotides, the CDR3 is TGTGCCAGCAGGACCGCAGGGTCCAAGACAGATACGCAGTATTTT.

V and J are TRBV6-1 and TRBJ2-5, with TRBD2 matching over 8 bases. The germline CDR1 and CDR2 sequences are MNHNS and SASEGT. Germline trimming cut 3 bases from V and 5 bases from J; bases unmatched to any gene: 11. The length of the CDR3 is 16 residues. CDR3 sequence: CASSDFSGGGRETQYF. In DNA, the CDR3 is TGTGCCAGCAGTGATTTCTCGGGGGGCGGGAGGGAGACCCAGTACTTC.

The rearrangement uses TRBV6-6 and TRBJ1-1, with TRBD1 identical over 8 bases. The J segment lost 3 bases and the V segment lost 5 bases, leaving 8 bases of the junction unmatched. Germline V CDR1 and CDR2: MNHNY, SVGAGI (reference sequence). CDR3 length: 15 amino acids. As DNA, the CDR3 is TGTGCCAGCAGTCGATCAGGGGGCGGAGACACTGAAGCTTTCTTT. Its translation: CASSRSGGGDTEAFF.

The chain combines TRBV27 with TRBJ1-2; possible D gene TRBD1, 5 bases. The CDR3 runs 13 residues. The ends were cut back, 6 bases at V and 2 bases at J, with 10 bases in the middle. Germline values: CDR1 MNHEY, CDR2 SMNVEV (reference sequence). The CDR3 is CASRGGGNYGYTF. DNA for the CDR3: TGTGCCAGCAGGGGTGGGGGGAACTATGGCTACACCTTC.

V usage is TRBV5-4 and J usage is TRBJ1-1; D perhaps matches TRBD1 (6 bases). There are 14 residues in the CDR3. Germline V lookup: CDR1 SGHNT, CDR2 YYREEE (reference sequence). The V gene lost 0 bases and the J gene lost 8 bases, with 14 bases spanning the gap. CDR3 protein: CASSLGEGGAEAFF. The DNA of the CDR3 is TGTGCCAGCAGCTTGGGGGAGGGGGGAGCAGAAGCTTTCTTT.

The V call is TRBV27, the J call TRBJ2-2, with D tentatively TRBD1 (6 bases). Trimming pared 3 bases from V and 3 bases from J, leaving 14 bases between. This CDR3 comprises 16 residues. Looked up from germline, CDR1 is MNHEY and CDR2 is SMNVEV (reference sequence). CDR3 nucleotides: TGTGCCAGCAGTTTTTCAGGGGACATGGACACCGGGGAGCTGTTTTTT. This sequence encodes CASSFSGDMDTGELFF.

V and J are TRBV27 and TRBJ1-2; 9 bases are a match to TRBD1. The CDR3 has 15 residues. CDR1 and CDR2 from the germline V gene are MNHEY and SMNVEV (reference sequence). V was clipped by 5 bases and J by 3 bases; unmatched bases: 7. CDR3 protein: CASSPRDRDHYGYTF. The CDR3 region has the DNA TGTGCCAGCAGTCCCCGGGACAGGGATCACTATGGCTACACCTTC.

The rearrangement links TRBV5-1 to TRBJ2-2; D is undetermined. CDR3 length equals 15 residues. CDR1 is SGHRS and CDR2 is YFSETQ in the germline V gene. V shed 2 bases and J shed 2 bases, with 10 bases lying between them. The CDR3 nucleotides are TGCGCCAGCAGCTTAGCGACCGCCAACACCGGGGAGCTGTTTTTT. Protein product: CASSLATANTGELFF.

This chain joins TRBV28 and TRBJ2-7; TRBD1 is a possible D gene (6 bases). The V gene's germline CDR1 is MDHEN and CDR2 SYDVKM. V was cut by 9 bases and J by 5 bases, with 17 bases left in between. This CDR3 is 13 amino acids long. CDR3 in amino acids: CASRRTGSHEQYF. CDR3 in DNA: TGTGCCAGTAGAAGAACAGGGTCTCACGAGCAGTACTTC.

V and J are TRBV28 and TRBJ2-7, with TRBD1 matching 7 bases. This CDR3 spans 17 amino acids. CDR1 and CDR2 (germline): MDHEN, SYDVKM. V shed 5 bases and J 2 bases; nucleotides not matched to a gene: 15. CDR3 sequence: CASSGPLGAGGAYEQYF. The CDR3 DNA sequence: TGTGCCAGCAGTGGGCCGTTGGGGGCAGGGGGTGCCTACGAGCAGTACTTC.

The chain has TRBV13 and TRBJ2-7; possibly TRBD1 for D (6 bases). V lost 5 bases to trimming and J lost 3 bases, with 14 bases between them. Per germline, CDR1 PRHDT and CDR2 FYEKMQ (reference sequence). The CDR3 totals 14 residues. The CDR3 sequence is CASSNTGTNYEQYF. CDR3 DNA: TGTGCCAGCAGCAACACCGGGACAAACTACGAGCAGTACTTC.